A selection of T cell receptor beta chains follows, all from one sample in a study of blood T cell repertoires in COVID-19. The assay was immunoSEQ multiplex PCR, and TCRdb's table has in-frame clones only and misses some. The top ten clones hold about 4% of a sample with about 270,000 clones, more than 80% of them seen once. Sequenced input: PBMCs or T cells enriched from blood (not recorded which). All receptors derive from a woman aged 25 to 45 with acute COVID-19. The CDR3 runs from the conserved cysteine through the conserved F or W. D genes are given only for firm matches. Clone sizes are given selectively: once, few, many, or a class where the clone is expanded.

abundance	d_gene	j_gene	v_gene	CDR3aa	CDR3nt
-	-	TRBJ1-3	TRBV28	CASSRGFNTIYF	TGTGCCAGCAGTCGCGGGTTTAACACCATATATTTT
-	TRBD2	TRBJ2-7	TRBV28	CASTAGRGYEQYF	TGTGCCAGCACCGCCGGGAGGGGCTACGAGCAGTACTTC
once	TRBD1	TRBJ1-2	TRBV6-1	CASSVDWTGGDRYGYTF	TGTGCCAGCAGTGTAGATTGGACAGGGGGCGATCGCTATGGCTACACCTTC
-	-	TRBJ1-4	TRBV18	CASSPSIPGEGEKLFF	TGTGCCAGCTCACCCTCGATTCCGGGAGAAGGTGAAAAACTGTTTTTT
-	TRBD1	TRBJ2-2	TRBV7-3	CASSPKGDRGYKTGELFF	TGTGCCAGCAGTCCGAAGGGGGACAGGGGGTATAAAACCGGGGAGCTGTTTTTT
-	TRBD1	TRBJ1-2	TRBV5-1	CASSPRPGQVEGYTF	TGCGCCAGCAGCCCCCGACCAGGACAGGTCGAGGGCTACACCTTC
-	TRBD1	TRBJ1-2	TRBV6-1	CASSDRQGGGYTF	TGTGCCAGCAGTGACCGACAGGGAGGTGGCTACACCTTC
-	TRBD1	TRBJ1-1	TRBV5-1	CASSFMDRGRTEAFF	TGCGCCAGCAGCTTTATGGACAGGGGAAGGACTGAAGCTTTCTTT
-	TRBD1	TRBJ1-2	TRBV2	CASSERQGIGYGYTF	TGTGCCAGCAGTGAAAGACAGGGGATCGGCTATGGCTACACCTTC
-	TRBD1	TRBJ2-7	TRBV7-7	CASSLGTGGSYEQYF	TGTGCCAGCAGCTTAGGCACAGGGGGCTCCTACGAGCAGTACTTC